A single sample gave rise to the 19 T cell receptor beta chains below, sequenced in a study of beta chain features in type 1 diabetes. The investigators reverse transcribed all of the isolated RNA, so they sequenced expressed TCRB transcripts. TCRdb's table, derived via immunoSEQ multiplex PCR, lists solely in-frame clones and lacks some. The table has fewer than 650,000 clones, 15% seen once; the top ten hold around 0.095%. Sequenced material: naive CD4+ T cells from blood. These receptors all stem from a young man in good health.

This clone was found a few times. The CDR3: CASSLSPESGANEQFF. The CDR3 DNA reads as TGTGCCAGCAGCTTATCCCCTGAATCGGGGGCCAATGAGCAGTTCTTC. V and J are TRBV7-3 and TRBJ2-1; D could derive from TRBD1 or TRBD2 (6 bases each). V shed 2 bases and J shed 6 bases, with 17 bases lying between them. The CDR3 consists of 16 residues. From germline, CDR1 is SGHTA and CDR2 FQGTGA.

This clone appeared a few times. The chain carries TRBV25-1 and TRBJ1-1; D uncertain. The V gene's germline CDR1 is MGHDK and CDR2 SYGVNS. Trimming left V 1 base short and J 8 bases short, with 8 bases between. The CDR3 runs to 12 residues. This CDR3 reads CASSEFFEEAFF. For the CDR3, the DNA is TGTGCCAGCAGTGAATTTTTTGAGGAAGCTTTCTTT.

The CDR3 bases are TGTGCCAGCAGCCGGGCCACCATTCAAGAGACCCAGTACTTC. Amino acid sequence: CASSRATIQETQYF. The chain recombines TRBV6-5 with TRBJ2-5; D remains unclear. V shed 6 bases and J shed 2 bases, with 13 bases lying between them. Germline CDR1 is MNHEY and CDR2 is SVGAGI. The CDR3 contains 14 residues.

The table lists this clone with a few counts. The chain carries TRBV7-2 and TRBJ2-7; 7 positions agree with TRBD2. The CDR3 is 15 residues long. J lost 0 bases, V lost 3 bases, and 5 bases had no gene match. Germline CDR1 is SGHTA and CDR2 is FQGNSA. This chain's CDR3 is CASSFKRDSSYEQYF. CDR3 sequence (DNA): TGTGCCAGCAGCTTCAAGCGGGACTCCTCCTACGAGCAGTACTTC.

This sequence joins TRBV29-1 and TRBJ2-7, with TRBD1 matching over 12 bases. This CDR3 has 17 residues. Looked up from germline, CDR1 is SQVTM and CDR2 is ANQGSEA. After removal of 6 bases from V and 0 bases from J, the junction contained 12 bases not matched to a gene. DNA of the CDR3: TGCAGCGTCCCCCTGACCCGGGACAGGGGGCACTCCTACGAGCAGTACTTC. Its protein is CSVPLTRDRGHSYEQYF.

This clone was recorded a few times. V and J are TRBV28 and TRBJ1-2; a possible D gene is TRBD1 (6 bases). The length of the CDR3 is 16 residues. CDR1 MDHEN and CDR2 SYDVKM come from the germline V gene. Trimming stripped 3 bases from V and 7 bases from J, with 21 bases between. CDR3 nucleotides: TGTGCCAGCAGTTTGGGGGGAACAGGGATGGACCGTGGCTACACCTTC. Its protein is CASSLGGTGMDRGYTF.

V usage is TRBV7-2 and J usage is TRBJ2-4; D not resolved. The CDR3 has 13 amino acids. CDR1 is SGHTA, CDR2 FQGNSA, per germline. Trimming removed 1 base at V and 6 bases at J, with 7 bases between. The CDR3, as DNA: TGTGCCAGCAGCTTAGAACGTACAAACATTCAGTACTTC. This codes for CASSLERTNIQYF.

This chain connects TRBV2 to TRBJ2-1; possibly TRBD2 for D (6 bases). The length of the CDR3 is 14 residues. Trimming pared 2 bases from V and 14 bases from J, leaving 19 bases between. The V gene's germline CDR1 is SNHLY and CDR2 FYNNEI. The CDR3 region has the DNA TGTGCCAGCAGTGAAACACCCGGGACTCCCAACGAGTTCTTC. This encodes CASSETPGTPNEFF.

The V gene is TRBV5-1, the J gene TRBJ2-4, with a weak D call TRBD2 (6 bases). The ends were cut back, 0 bases at V and 6 bases at J, with 16 bases in the middle. Germline V gives CDR1 SGHRS, CDR2 YFSETQ. CDR3 length equals 16 residues. The CDR3 region has the DNA TGCGCCAGCAGCTTGGCTGGGGGACTTGGAGGAAACATTCAGTACTTC. Translation gives CASSLAGGLGGNIQYF.

CDR3 sequence: CASSPTGETQYF. The CDR3 DNA reads TGTGCCAGCAGTCCGACGGGGGAGACCCAGTACTTC. This chain uses TRBV2 with TRBJ2-5; tentatively, D is TRBD2 (5 bases). Trimming took 5 bases from V and 5 from J, leaving 9 bases between them. This CDR3 comprises 12 residues. Germline V gene lookup returns CDR1 SNHLY and CDR2 FYNNEI.

In its sample, this clone was seen a few times. This chain connects TRBV6-1 to TRBJ2-5; 10 nucleotides match TRBD1. The germline V gene has CDR1 MNHNS and CDR2 SASEGT. This CDR3 is built from 15 residues. Trimming removed 6 bases from V and 5 bases from J; junction bases left unmatched: 9. The DNA of the CDR3 is TGTGCCAGCAGCTACCCCGGGACAGGGGTCGAGACCCAGTACTTC. Its translation is CASSYPGTGVETQYF.

This clone was found a few times. J is TRBJ2-5 and V is TRBV19; 7 bases are a match to TRBD1. V trimming: 8 bases; J trimming: 7 bases; junction bases outside the gene matches: 10. The germline gives CDR1 LNHDA, CDR2 SQIVND (reference sequence). CDR3 size: 13 residues. The CDR3 DNA sequence: TGTGCCAGTCGGGACAGAACTCGGGTGACCCAGTACTTC. Its protein product is CASRDRTRVTQYF.

V gene TRBV19 combines with J gene TRBJ2-1, with 7 bases matching TRBD2. Germline values: CDR1 LNHDA, CDR2 SQIVND (reference sequence). The CDR3 contains 15 residues. V lost 5 bases, J lost 3 bases, and 7 bases stayed unmatched. The CDR3 sequence is CASSPLAELYNEQFF. The CDR3 bases are TGTGCCAGTAGTCCCCTAGCGGAACTCTACAATGAGCAGTTCTTC. Supplemented by reference TRBV19 and TRBJ2-1, the full variable domain reads DGGITQSPKYLFRKEGQNVTLSCEQNLNHDAMYWYRQDPGQGLRLIYYSQIVNDFQKGDIAEGYSVSREKKESFPLTVTSAQKNPTAFYLCASSPLAELYNEQFFGPGTRLTVL.

The chain combines TRBV7-8 with TRBJ1-2, with a tentative D call TRBD1 (5 bases). CDR1 is SGHVS, CDR2 FQNEAQ, per germline. The CDR3 spans 15 residues. V was clipped by 5 bases and J by 4 bases, with 17 bases between them. The DNA for the CDR3 is TGTGCCAGCAGCCCTCCGGGACGGATAATCTATGGCTACACCTTC. Translated, it gives CASSPPGRIIYGYTF.

This clone occurred once. V is TRBV28 and J is TRBJ2-7; D perhaps matches TRBD1 (6 bases). Deletions cut 2 bases from V and 5 bases from J, with 13 bases between. Germline assignment: CDR1 MDHEN and CDR2 SYDVKM. The CDR3 is 14 residues long. CDR3 protein: CASSLRGTLNEQYF. Here the CDR3 DNA reads TGTGCCAGCAGTTTAAGGGGGACATTAAACGAGCAGTACTTC. Filled out from reference TRBV28 and TRBJ2-7, the complete variable domain reads DVKVTQSSRYLVKRTGEKVFLECVQDMDHENMFWYRQDPGLGLRLIYFSYDVKMKEKGDIPEGYSVSREKKERFSLILESASTNQTSMYLCASSLRGTLNEQYFGPGTRLTVT.

This clone was counted a few times. The chain joins TRBV29-1 to TRBJ2-5; D is perhaps TRBD1 (5 bases). CDR3 length: 12 residues. V shed 4 bases and J shed 3 bases, with 9 bases lying between them. CDR1 and CDR2 (germline): SQVTM, ANQGSEA. DNA for the CDR3: TGCAGCGTTGGGGGCATCAAAGAGACCCAGTACTTC. It translates to CSVGGIKETQYF. The whole variable domain, filled in from reference TRBV29-1 and TRBJ2-5, reads SAVISQKPSRDICQRGTSLTIQCQVDSQVTMMFWYRQQPGQSLTLIATANQGSEATYESGFVIDKFPISRPNLTFSTLTVSNMSPEDSSIYLCSVGGIKETQYFGPGTRLLVL.

This clone occurred a few times. The J gene is TRBJ2-5, the V gene TRBV7-2, with 8 bases lining up with TRBD1. Germline V gene lookup returns CDR1 SGHTA and CDR2 FQGNSA. This CDR3 region has 14 residues. Losses at the gene ends were 5 bases for V and 4 bases for J; bases not matched to a gene: 6. DNA for the CDR3: TGTGCCAGCAGCCCTAACAGGGGGGCAGAGACCCAGTACTTC. Its translation is CASSPNRGAETQYF.

The chain joins TRBV6-5 to TRBJ2-7; TRBD1 or TRBD2 may be the D gene (5 bases each). V lost 7 bases and J lost 1, with 11 bases in between. CDR1 and CDR2 (germline): MNHEY, SVGAGI. This CDR3 contains 13 residues. The CDR3 DNA is TGTGCCAGCACTGGGGACGGGTCCTACGAGCAGTACTTC. It translates to CASTGDGSYEQYF.

This clone was seen more than once but under ten times. This chain joins TRBV2 and TRBJ2-3; no reliable D call. The CDR3 loop spans 14 amino acids. Deletions cut 4 bases from V and 5 bases from J, with 13 bases between. Looked up from germline, CDR1 is SNHLY and CDR2 is FYNNEI. Here the CDR3 reads CASSVDMGIDTQYF. For the CDR3, the DNA is TGTGCCAGCAGTGTAGACATGGGAATAGATACGCAGTATTTT.